The next 28 T cell receptor beta chains were all read from a single sample in a study of blood T cell repertoires in COVID-19. Here immunoSEQ multiplex PCR was the method, and the copy in TCRdb shows in-frame clones only, minus some. The sample lists around 50,000 clones, about 79% seen once, with 6% to 9% in the top ten. Specimen: peripheral blood. All receptors derive from a human donor in a cohort sampled during active COVID-19.

The rearrangement joins TRBV7-2 to TRBJ2-3; unclear D gene. The germline V gene encodes CDR1 SGHTA and CDR2 FQGNSA. V was pared by 3 bases and J by 1 base, with 11 bases between. CDR3 length: 15 residues. The CDR3 loop is CASSLPITGTDTQYF. The DNA of the CDR3 is TGTGCCAGCAGCTTGCCGATTACGGGCACAGATACGCAGTATTTT.

V usage is TRBV6-6 and J usage is TRBJ1-1; D remains ambiguous. This CDR3 spans 13 amino acids. V lost 8 bases and J 1 base, leaving 11 bases between the germline ends. Germline CDR1 MNHNY, CDR2 SVGAGI (reference sequence). The CDR3 is CASGRPPNTEAFF. The DNA of the CDR3 is TGTGCCAGCGGCAGGCCGCCGAACACTGAAGCTTTCTTT.

The chain employs TRBV10-1 and TRBJ2-2; 12 bases line up with TRBD2. Germline V gene data show CDR1 as WNHNN and CDR2 as SYGVQD (reference sequence). The ends lost 6 bases at V and 6 bases at J; junction bases unmatched: 11. This CDR3 region has 17 residues. The CDR3 DNA follows: TGCGCCAGCAGCTCCGGTGGACTAGCGGGAATTTCCGGGGAGCTGTTTTTT. Its translation is CASSSGGLAGISGELFF.

The chain employs TRBV11-3 and TRBJ2-7; 7 bases line up with TRBD2. There are 13 residues in the CDR3. Trimming at V came to 10 bases and at J to 1 base, leaving 7 bases not matched to a gene. CDR1 and CDR2 (germline): SGHNT, YENEEA. The CDR3 sequence is CATGEGSSYEQYF. Written as DNA, the CDR3 is TGTGCCACGGGGGAGGGGAGTTCCTACGAGCAGTACTTC.

The rearrangement links TRBV10-3 to TRBJ2-3, with D unclear. The V and J ends lost 0 bases and 0 bases respectively, with 10 bases between them. The germline V gene encodes CDR1 ENHRY and CDR2 SYGVKD. The CDR3 is 16 residues long. The CDR3 region has the DNA TGTGCCATCAGTGAGTCAATCATGCAGAGCACAGATACGCAGTATTTT. Its protein is CAISESIMQSTDTQYF.

This clone was seen a single time. The rearrangement uses TRBV3-1 (or the pseudogene TRBV3-2) and TRBJ1-2; D may be TRBD1 (6 bases). V gave up 2 bases and J gave up 8 bases, with 18 bases separating them. Germline values: CDR1 LGHDT, CDR2 YNNKEL (reference sequence). The CDR3 is 15 amino acids. In DNA form, the CDR3 reads TGTGCCAGCAGCCAAACCGATACGGGGGGCAAAGGCTACACCTTC. Translating gives CASSQTDTGGKGYTF.

The J gene is TRBJ2-3, the V gene TRBV11-2; D remains unclear. From germline, CDR1 is SGHAT and CDR2 FQNNGV. The V and J ends lost 5 bases and 3 bases respectively, with 9 bases between them. The CDR3 contains 13 residues. The CDR3 reads CASSPPLTDTQYF. The CDR3 bases are TGTGCCAGCAGCCCCCCCCTGACAGATACGCAGTATTTT. The variable domain in full, completed from reference TRBV11-2 and TRBJ2-3, reads EAGVAQSPRYKIIEKRQSVAFWCNPISGHATLYWYQQILGQGPKLLIQFQNNGVVDDSQLPKDRFSAERLKGVDSTLKIQPAKLEDSAVYLCASSPPLTDTQYFGPGTRLTVL.

The chain employs TRBV14 and TRBJ2-5; unclear D gene. V was shortened by 6 bases and J by 3 bases, with 5 bases between the two germline ends. CDR3 length: 11 amino acids. Per the germline V gene, CDR1 is SGHDN and CDR2 is FVKESK. This CDR3 is CASRVEETQYF. The CDR3 nucleotides read TGTGCCAGCAGGGTAGAAGAGACCCAGTACTTC.

The J gene is TRBJ2-7, the V gene TRBV6-5, with 11 bases aligning to TRBD2. This CDR3 has 15 residues. From germline, CDR1 is MNHEY and CDR2 SVGAGI. J was trimmed by 6 bases and V by 1 base; bases with no gene match: 5. CDR3 coding DNA: TGTGCCAGCAGTTACTTGACTAGCGGGAACGGCGAGCAGTACTTC. Protein product: CASSYLTSGNGEQYF.

The V and J genes are TRBV12-3 or TRBV12-4 and TRBJ2-7, with 10 bases identical to TRBD1. CDR3 length equals 13 residues. V shed 6 bases, J shed 2 bases, and the junction held 1 base outside the gene matches. The CDR3 region is CASSGQGAYEQYF. CDR3 DNA sequence: TGTGCCAGCAGCGGACAGGGGGCCTACGAGCAGTACTTC.

The chain couples TRBV6-5 to TRBJ1-5, with 8 bases aligning to TRBD1. This CDR3 is built from 15 residues. Germline-derived CDR1 and CDR2 are MNHEY and SVGAGI. V was pared by 4 bases and J by 4 bases, with 6 bases of the junction left unmatched. The CDR3 coding sequence is TGTGCCAGCAGTTCCCGGACAGGGAGAAATCAGCCCCAGCATTTT. Translating it yields CASSSRTGRNQPQHF.

This chain uses TRBV7-2 with TRBJ2-7; D is unresolved. This CDR3 is 13 amino acids long. Germline CDR1 is SGHTA and CDR2 is FQGNSA. Trimming left V 1 base short and J 2 bases short, with 6 bases between. DNA for the CDR3: TGTGCCAGCAGCTTAGTGAGTCCCTACGAGCAGTACTTC. Translated, it gives CASSLVSPYEQYF.

This clone was counted a single time. The junction does not match germline at one end; this may be a read error. V gene TRBV9 combines with J gene TRBJ2-5; 9 nucleotides line up with TRBD2. The CDR3 is made up of 16 amino acids. CDR1 is SGDLS and CDR2 is YYNGEE in the germline V gene. CDR3 sequence (DNA): TGTGCCAGCAGCGTAGGTCTGGCTAGCGGGATAGAGTCCCAGTACTTC. This encodes CASSVGLASGIESQYF.

The V and J genes are TRBV30 and TRBJ1-1; the D gene is possibly TRBD1 (6 bases). This CDR3 comprises 12 residues. Germline-derived CDR1 and CDR2 are GTSNPN and SVGIG (reference sequence). V was trimmed by 7 bases and J by 0 bases, leaving 9 bases between them. The CDR3 spells CASQGLNTEAFF. For the CDR3, the DNA is TGTGCCTCACAGGGTTTGAACACTGAAGCTTTCTTT.

The table lists this clone with a few counts. V usage is TRBV7-9 and J usage is TRBJ2-7, with D maybe TRBD1 (6 bases). The CDR3 is made up of 15 amino acids. The germline V gene encodes CDR1 SEHNR and CDR2 FQNEAQ (reference sequence). Trimming removed 4 bases at V and 3 bases at J, with 16 bases between. The CDR3 DNA reads as TGTGCCAGCAGCTCGGGACACAACACCTACTACGAGCAGTACTTC. Amino acids: CASSSGHNTYYEQYF. The full variable domain, completed using reference TRBV7-9 and TRBJ2-7, is DTGVSQNPRHKITKRGQNVTFRCDPISEHNRLYWYRQTLGQGPEFLTYFQNEAQLEKSRLLSDRFSAERPKGSFSTLEIQRTEQGDSAMYLCASSSGHNTYYEQYFGPGTRLTVT.

The rearrangement uses TRBV5-3 and TRBJ2-7; 15 nucleotides align to TRBD2. TRBV5-3 is filed as an ORF, its function uncertain. This CDR3 contains 18 residues. With V trimmed by 6 bases and J by 2 bases, 12 bases remained unmatched. CDR3 sequence reads: CARNGTSGRSYTAYEQYF. CDR3 nucleotide sequence: TGTGCCAGAAACGGGACTAGCGGGAGGTCGTATACCGCCTACGAGCAGTACTTC.

V usage is TRBV5-1 and J usage is TRBJ2-1, with 10 bases identical to TRBD2. The CDR3 is made up of 16 amino acids. V dropped 3 bases and J dropped 2; count of bases not matched to a gene: 5. Germline loops: CDR1 SGHRS, CDR2 YFSETQ. CDR3 nucleotide sequence: TGCGCCAGCAGCTCGTTCCTAGCGGGGGCCTACAATGAGCAGTTCTTC. Its protein product is CASSSFLAGAYNEQFF.

The chain uses TRBV28 and TRBJ1-4, with TRBD1 identical over 9 bases. The length of the CDR3 is 14 residues. The junction had 8 bases not matched to a gene; V was cut back by 5 bases and J by 10 bases. Germline CDR1 MDHEN, CDR2 SYDVKM. The CDR3 loop reads CASSRTDRGRKLFF. The CDR3 DNA reads as TGTGCCAGCAGTCGAACGGACAGGGGACGAAAACTGTTTTTT.

The rearrangement links TRBV4-1 to TRBJ2-1, with 9 positions matching TRBD2. V lost 1 base, J lost 4 bases, and 2 bases stayed unmatched. This CDR3 region has 15 residues. Per germline, CDR1 MGHRA and CDR2 YSYEKL. The CDR3 DNA is TGCGCCAGCAGCCAAGTTACTAGCGGGTACAATGAGCAGTTCTTC. This gives the protein CASSQVTSGYNEQFF.

The rearrangement links TRBV9 to TRBJ1-6; 8 bases agree with TRBD1. After removal of 0 bases from V and 9 bases from J, the junction contained 5 bases not matched to a gene. CDR1 SGDLS and CDR2 YYNGEE come from the germline V gene. The CDR3 spans 15 residues. CDR3: CASSVGFGQGSPLHF. The DNA for the CDR3 is TGTGCCAGCAGCGTAGGTTTCGGACAGGGTTCACCCCTCCACTTT.

The J gene is TRBJ2-2, the V gene TRBV28, with unresolved D. The CDR3 has 15 residues. Per germline, CDR1 MDHEN and CDR2 SYDVKM. V was trimmed by 4 bases and J by 4 bases, leaving 13 bases between them. CDR3 protein: CASSSQQVVTGELFF. As DNA, the CDR3 is TGTGCCAGCAGTTCTCAGCAGGTCGTCACCGGGGAGCTGTTTTTT. Full variable domain (remainder filled in from reference TRBV28 and TRBJ2-2): DVKVTQSSRYLVKRTGEKVFLECVQDMDHENMFWYRQDPGLGLRLIYFSYDVKMKEKGDIPEGYSVSREKKERFSLILESASTNQTSMYLCASSSQQVVTGELFFGEGSRLTVL.

The chain employs TRBV3-1 (or the pseudogene TRBV3-2) and TRBJ2-2; the match to TRBD2 covers 12 bases. This CDR3 has 19 residues. The V gene end was trimmed by 3 bases and the J gene end by 4 bases; junction bases not matched to a gene: 12. CDR1 is LGHDT and CDR2 is YNNKEL in the germline V gene (reference sequence). The CDR3 loop reads CASSHTTSRLAGVTGELFF. The CDR3 nucleotides read TGTGCCAGCAGCCACACAACTTCCAGACTAGCGGGAGTCACCGGGGAGCTGTTTTTT.

The rearrangement uses TRBV7-2 and TRBJ2-7; D unresolved. This CDR3 comprises 14 residues. The V end was cut by 2 bases, the J end by 0 bases, with 8 bases between. Germline V gene data show CDR1 as SGHTA and CDR2 as FQGNSA. The CDR3 nucleotides read TGTGCCAGCAGCTTACTAGACTTCTCCTACGAGCAGTACTTC. Translation gives CASSLLDFSYEQYF.

This clone was seen only once. J is TRBJ1-4 and V is TRBV24-1; maybe TRBD1 (5 bases). V was cut by 4 bases and J by 7 bases, with 12 bases left in between. The CDR3 contains 14 residues. Germline V gives CDR1 KGHDR, CDR2 SFDVKD. The CDR3 DNA sequence: TGTGCCACCAGTGAACGGGGGTACCCTGAAAAACTGTTTTTT. This translates into CATSERGYPEKLFF.

The chain uses TRBV7-9 and TRBJ2-3; D might be TRBD2 (5 bases). Trimming shortened V by 4 bases and J by 4 bases, and 9 bases separated the two germline ends. CDR1 is SEHNR, CDR2 FQNEAQ, per germline (reference sequence). The CDR3 has 13 residues. CDR3 nucleotides: TGTGCCAGCAGCTATCTAGCTCCAGATACGCAGTATTTT. It is translated as CASSYLAPDTQYF.

This clone occurred a few times. An end of the junction differs from the germline gene, which may be a read error. The V gene is TRBV7-7, the J gene TRBJ2-3, with D possibly matching TRBD2 (6 bases). The CDR3 is 15 amino acids. The germline V gene has CDR1 SSHAT and CDR2 FNYEAQ (reference sequence). The CDR3 nucleotides read TGTGCTAGCAGCCCCAACCCGGGAGTATCAGATACGCAGTATTTT. It is translated as CASSPNPGVSDTQYF.

This clone turned up a few times. This rearrangement joins TRBV5-5 to TRBJ1-4, with D perhaps matching TRBD1 (6 bases). Germline V gene data show CDR1 as SGHKS and CDR2 as YYEKEE (reference sequence). CDR3 length equals 13 residues. V was clipped by 4 bases and J by 8 bases, with 12 bases between them. CDR3 residues: CASSIIQGEKLFF. CDR3 nucleotide sequence: TGTGCCAGCAGCATTATACAGGGCGAAAAACTGTTTTTT.

CDR3 region: CASSQGVMGGYGYTF. CDR3 coding DNA: TGCGCCAGCAGCCAAGGCGTCATGGGGGGCTATGGCTACACCTTC. V usage is TRBV4-3 and J usage is TRBJ1-2, with a possible D match to TRBD1 (5 bases). The CDR3 runs 15 residues. Germline V gene lookup returns CDR1 LGHNA and CDR2 YSLEER. V was cut by 1 base and J by 4 bases, with 13 bases left in between.